What follows describes a single T cell receptor beta chain. An end of the junction differs from the germline gene, which may be a read error. Study processing details: The study's classifier, a distant-metastasis tool for papillary thyroid cancer, was built using CDR3 differences across clinicopathological groups. TCRdb reprocessed the PCR reads via MiXCR. The V and J calls here are based on TCRdb, not the publication. Among approximately 31,000 clones listed, under 30% were seen once. The CDR3 has 14 residues. Germline V gene sequence: CDR1 MNHEY, CDR2 SVGEGT. These data belong to a study of metastatic and nonmetastatic thyroid tumors. Background on the study: Across peripheral blood and tumor or nodule tissue samples taken from malignant and benign thyroid patients, the repertoires were compared with one another.

Thyroid surgery was performed in patients who had received no treatment beforehand. The sample consisted of blood. J is TRBJ2-7 and V is TRBV6-2 or TRBV6-3, with D perhaps assigned TRBD1 or TRBD2 (7 bases each). The origin of this receptor is a female donor with papillary thyroid cancer or a benign thyroid nodule (not recorded which). Some clones in this sample may be carry-over from other donors' samples. DNA for the CDR3: TGTGCCAGCAGTTTGGGGAGGGGGCTTTACGAGCGGTACTTC. Translated, it gives CASSLGRGLYERYF.